Here is one TCR beta chain with its context. Its antigen target is currently unknown. Nothing much larger sits one base from this clone, and base qualities are not available. TCRbeta CDR3 regions were amplified from genomic DNA using the immunoSEQ Assay, a bias-controlled multiplex PCR. Concerning the study's data processing: Within the assay, amplification of reference gene primers was used to estimate how many nucleated cells each sample contained. To quantify the absolute abundance of each unique TCRbeta CDR3 rearrangement, sequence reads were collapsed and filtered. Productive Simpson clonality was computed per sample as the square root of Simpson's diversity index over productive rearrangements. TCRdb carries this immuneACCESS record with in-frame sequences only. Its versions omit some clonotypes, under half of them owing to an unresolved V gene in the studies checked, with the rest unexplained. For V, J and clone size, that table is used; D and trimming come from the DNA. In all, the sample holds about 120,000 clones, and around 91% of those were seen once. Of the sample, 3.8% is held by the ten largest clones.

This record belongs to a study of blood T cell repertoires in COVID-19 (dated by TCRdb to 2020 to 2021). Study-level background: Collaborator samples came from the United States, Italy and Spain and covered acute and convalescent phases of COVID-19. Sample metadata almost always included a de-identified subject ID, COVID-19 status, age in years and sex. Subjects who had been exposed to COVID-19, were actively infected with it, or had recovered from it provided the deeply sampled blood TCRbeta repertoires that made up the dataset. The samples were drawn from two sources: the first 160 participants of the ongoing ImmuneRACE study, and 950 to 1,500 subjects contributed by 6 global collaborators. The material from the prospective study consisted of cDNA or gDNA derived from T cells, B-cell-depleted T cells, or PBMCs. The repertoires were made available in a free public database intended to serve as a resource for research on the immune response to SARS-CoV-2. Where available, HLA class I and class II types were taken from metadata supplied by the sample provider and were not determined by assay-based typing. General findings and caveats noted by the study authors: The quantity of clinical and demographic metadata differed by source and by participant and was supplied without curation.

CDR1 KGHSH and CDR2 LQKENI are derived from the germline V gene. The cysteine opens and the phenylalanine closes a CDR3 of 16 amino acids. Only the CDR3 portion is preserved as DNA: 48 bases, with reading frame beginning at the first base. V and J are truncated by 6 bases and 3 bases respectively, leaving an intervening sequence of 17 bases. At one collaborating source in Seattle, patients were enrolled during active infection and were followed longitudinally through the course of disease. Collaborating institutions collected whole blood in K2EDTA tubes following their own protocols. For TCRbeta analysis, collaborators shipped samples as frozen whole blood, isolated PBMCs, or DNA extracted from either of those sample types.

The sample consisted of peripheral blood. This TCR came from a woman in her sixties or seventies with COVID-19, enrolled during active disease. The sequence links TRBV18 to TRBJ2-2; TRBD1 could be the D gene, as 6 bases match. The CDR3 here reads CASSSWQDSDTGELFF. The nucleotide sequence is given as TGTGCCAGCTCCTCTTGGCAGGACAGTGACACCGGGGAGCTGTTTTTT. Supplemented by the reference TRBV18 and TRBJ2-2 proteins around the CDR3, the complete variable domain is NAGVMQNPRHLVRRRGQEARLRCSPMKGHSHVYWYRQLPEEGLKFMVYLQKENIIDESGMPKERFSAEFPKEGPSILRIQQVVRGDSAAYFCASSSWQDSDTGELFFGEGSRLTVL.